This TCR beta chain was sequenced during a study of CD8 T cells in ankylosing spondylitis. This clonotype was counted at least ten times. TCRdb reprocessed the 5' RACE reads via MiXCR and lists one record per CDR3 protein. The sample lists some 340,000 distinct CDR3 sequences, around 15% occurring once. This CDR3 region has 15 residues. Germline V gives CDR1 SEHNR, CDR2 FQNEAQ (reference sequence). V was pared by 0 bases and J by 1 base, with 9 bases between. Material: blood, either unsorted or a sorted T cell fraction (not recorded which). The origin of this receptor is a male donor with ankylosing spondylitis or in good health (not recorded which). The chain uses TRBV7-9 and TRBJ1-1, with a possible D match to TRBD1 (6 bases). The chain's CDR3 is CASSLAYRANTEAFF. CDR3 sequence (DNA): TGTGCCAGCAGCTTAGCGTACAGGGCGAACACTGAAGCTTTCTTT.